The rows below give T cell receptor beta chains drawn from one sample of a study of shared clonotypes between healthy human individuals. Produced via immunoSEQ multiplex PCR; TCRdb's table is partial and in-frame only. This table holds 850,000 to 1,200,000 clones, approximately 70% found once. The specimen was memory CD4+ T cells sorted from blood. The receptors stem from a man between 18 and 35 years old in good health. Both conserved end residues are part of each CDR3. Each record gives: CDR3 length, V gene, clone size, J gene, D gene, CDR3 DNA, CDR3 protein. D genes are given only for firm matches. Clone size is stated in some rows and not others, as once, few, many or a class when expanded.

>14|TRBV7-2|-|TRBJ1-5|-
TGTGCCAGCAGCTTAGGTAGGGTGCCTCAGCCCCAGCATTTT
CASSLGRVPQPQHF
>14|TRBV29-1|-|TRBJ2-7|TRBD1
TGCAGCGTTGATGGTCGGGACAGATCCTACGAGCAGTACTTC
CSVDGRDRSYEQYF
>12|TRBV6-5|-|TRBJ1-1|-
TGTGCCAGCAACTTAGACTACACTGAAGCTTTCTTT
CASNLDYTEAFF
>17|TRBV28|-|TRBJ2-5|-
TGTGCCAGCAGTCCCCAACAGGGACGGACCCCCCAAGAGACCCAGTACTTC
CASSPQQGRTPQETQYF
>11|TRBV6-1|-|TRBJ2-7|-
TGTGCCATCCACCCCAGCTACGAGCAGTACTTC
CAIHPSYEQYF
>14|TRBV5-1|-|TRBJ2-1|TRBD2
TGCGCCAGCAGCTCGGGAGGGCCCTACAATGAGCAGTTCTTC
CASSSGGPYNEQFF
>14|TRBV6-6|-|TRBJ2-7|TRBD2
TGTGCCAGCAGAACACTAGCGGGGAATTACGAGCAGTACTTC
CASRTLAGNYEQYF
>16|TRBV2|-|TRBJ2-5|-
TGTGCCAGCAGCAGGGACAAAAACCTTGGGGGGGAGACCCAGTACTTC
CASSRDKNLGGETQYF
>13|TRBV10-1|-|TRBJ2-6|-
TGCGCCAGCAGCTACTCTGGGGCCAACGTCCTGACTTTC
CASSYSGANVLTF
>11|TRBV20-1|once|TRBJ2-7|TRBD1
TGCAGTGCCACGACAGGGATTGAGCAGTACTTC
CSATTGIEQYF
>14|TRBV10-3|few|TRBJ2-5|-
TGTGCCATCAGTGGGCGGGGCTTGCAAGAGACCCAGTACTTC
CAISGRGLQETQYF
>14|TRBV7-8|once|TRBJ1-1|-
TGTGCCAGCAGCCTACAGGGCGGGAACACTGAAGCTTTCTTT
CASSLQGGNTEAFF
>15|TRBV4-1|-|TRBJ1-5|-
TGCGCCAGCAGCCAAGACCCCGTCGGGAATCAGCCCCAGCATTTT
CASSQDPVGNQPQHF
>17|TRBV23-1|-|TRBJ2-3|-
TGCGCCAGCAGTCAAGAACCGGCGTGCAGGGCCACAGATACGCAGTATTTT
CASSQEPACRATDTQYF
>14|TRBV5-6|-|TRBJ1-2|-
TGTGCCAGCAGCTTGGGCCCGGCGGAGTATGGCTACACCTTC
CASSLGPAEYGYTF
>12|TRBV6-1|-|TRBJ2-2|-
TGTGCCAGCAGTGAAGGGGGAGGGGAGCTGTTTTTT
CASSEGGGELFF
>15|TRBV2|-|TRBJ1-2|TRBD1
TGTGCCAGCAGGGTTTCGACAGGGGGCGCAGGGGGCTACACCTTC
CASRVSTGGAGGYTF
>17|TRBV19|-|TRBJ2-6|-
TGTGCCAGTAGTATAGGTCTCGGACCATCTGGGGCCAACGTCCTGACTTTC
CASSIGLGPSGANVLTF
>14|TRBV6-1|-|TRBJ1-4|TRBD1
TGTGCCAGCGGACGGACAGGGGAATATGAAAAACTGTTTTTT
CASGRTGEYEKLFF
>14|TRBV14|many|TRBJ1-1|-
TGTGCCAGCAGCGCTAGGATTGGGATCACTGAAGCTTTCTTT
CASSARIGITEAFF
>14|TRBV6-6|-|TRBJ2-2|-
TGTGCCAGCAGCCGTGGAAGAAACCCCGGGGAGCTGTTTTTT
CASSRGRNPGELFF
>17|TRBV6-1|few|TRBJ2-5|TRBD2
TGTGCCAGCAGTGAAGCAAAGTCTAGCGGGTTCCAAGAGACCCAGTACTTC
CASSEAKSSGFQETQYF
>15|TRBV11-2|-|TRBJ2-7|TRBD1
TGTGCCAGCAGCCTAGTGGCGACAGGGTCCTACGAGCAGTACTTC
CASSLVATGSYEQYF
>14|TRBV27|-|TRBJ2-2|TRBD1
TGTGCCAGCAGTTTTGACAGGGTGTCCGGGGAGCTGTTTTTT
CASSFDRVSGELFF
>12|TRBV10-1|few|TRBJ1-5|-
TGCGCCAGCAGTGAGGGCAATCAGCCCCAGCATTTT
CASSEGNQPQHF
>12|TRBV11-2|-|TRBJ2-5|TRBD2
TGTGCCAGCAGCGGGGGGGGAGAGACCCAGTACTTC
CASSGGGETQYF
>14|TRBV30|-|TRBJ1-6|-
TGTGCCTGGAGATTACAGGGTAATAATTCACCCCTCCACTTT
CAWRLQGNNSPLHF
>13|TRBV7-9|-|TRBJ1-1|TRBD1
TGTGCCAGCAGCTTAGATAAGGGACAGGGTTTCTTCTTT
CASSLDKGQGFFF
>16|TRBV7-8|-|TRBJ2-3|-
TGTGCCAGCAGCTTAGGATGGGGGTACAGCACAGATACGCAGTATTTT
CASSLGWGYSTDTQYF
>14|TRBV5-1|-|TRBJ1-1|TRBD1
TGCGCCAGCAGCTTTAACAGGGGGCAGACTGAAGCTTTCTTT
CASSFNRGQTEAFF
>16|TRBV6-5|many|TRBJ1-6|-
TGTGCCAGCAGTTACTTGGCCACAGGGATCTGGTCACCCCTCCACTTT
CASSYLATGIWSPLHF
>14|TRBV19|-|TRBJ2-1|-
TGTGCCAGTAAGCCGGGATCGTTCTACAATGAGCAGTTCTTC
CASKPGSFYNEQFF
>19|TRBV10-3|-|TRBJ2-6|TRBD2
TGTGCCATCAGTGAGTCCAGACTAGCGAAATCCTCTGGGGCCAACGTCCTGACTTTC
CAISESRLAKSSGANVLTF
>15|TRBV27|-|TRBJ1-5|TRBD1
TGTGCCAGCAGTTTGACAGGGCTGTGGGGGCAGCCCCAGCATTTT
CASSLTGLWGQPQHF
>13|TRBV12-5|-|TRBJ2-2|-
TGTGCTAGTGGCCCCTTTGGCACCGGGGAGCTGTTTTTT
CASGPFGTGELFF
>17|TRBV18|-|TRBJ2-3|TRBD2
TGTGCCAGCTCACGGGGGACTAGCGGGACTAGCACAGATACGCAGTATTTT
CASSRGTSGTSTDTQYF
>12|TRBV5-4|few|TRBJ1-1|-
TGTGCCAGCAGCTTGCAGACGGGTGAAGCTTTCTTT
CASSLQTGEAFF